This T cell receptor (beta chain) derives from a study of T cell responses to AZD1222 COVID-19 vaccine. Whole-study findings and limits: Among those given AZD1222, only 5 to 7 were seropositive at baseline. The CD4 TCRs associated with vaccination extended across spike and predominated at 160-218 and 743-854.

CDR3 size: 14 residues. Germline V lookup: CDR1 SGDLS, CDR2 YYNGEE. V dropped 4 bases and J dropped 15 bases, with 22 bases sitting between them. This clone was observed a handful of times. Its specificity is not known. Method: immunoSEQ multiplex PCR; TCRdb's copy keeps in-frame clones and lacks some. Of about 130,000 clones in the sample, more than 75% are singletons; the top ten hold around 0.98%. Here the sequenced sample was peripheral blood, taken 28 days after the second AZD1222 dose. This clonotype originated in an adult who received the AZD1222 COVID-19 vaccine. The rearrangement joins TRBV9 to TRBJ1-4; possible D gene TRBD1, 5 bases. CDR3: CASSPRDNGAIMFF. In nucleotides, the CDR3 is TGTGCCAGCAGCCCCCGAGACAATGGGGCGATAATGTTTTTT.